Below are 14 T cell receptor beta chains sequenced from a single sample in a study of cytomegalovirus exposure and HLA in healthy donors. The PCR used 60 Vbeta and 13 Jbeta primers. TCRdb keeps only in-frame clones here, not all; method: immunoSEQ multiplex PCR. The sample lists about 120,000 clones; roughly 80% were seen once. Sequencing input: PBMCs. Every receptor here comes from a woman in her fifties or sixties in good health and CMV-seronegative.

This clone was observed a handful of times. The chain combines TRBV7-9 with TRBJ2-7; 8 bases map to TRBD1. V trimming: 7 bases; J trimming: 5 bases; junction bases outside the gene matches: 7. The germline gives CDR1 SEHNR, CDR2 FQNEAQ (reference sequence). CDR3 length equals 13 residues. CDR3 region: CASKDRVMNEQYF. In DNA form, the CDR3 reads TGTGCCAGCAAGGACAGGGTCATGAACGAGCAGTACTTC.

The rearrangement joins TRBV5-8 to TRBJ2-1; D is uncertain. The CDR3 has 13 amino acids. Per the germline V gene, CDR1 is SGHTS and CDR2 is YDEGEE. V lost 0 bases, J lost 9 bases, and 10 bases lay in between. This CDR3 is CASSLGGPSEQFF. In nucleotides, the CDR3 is TGTGCCAGCAGCTTGGGTGGGCCAAGTGAGCAGTTCTTC.

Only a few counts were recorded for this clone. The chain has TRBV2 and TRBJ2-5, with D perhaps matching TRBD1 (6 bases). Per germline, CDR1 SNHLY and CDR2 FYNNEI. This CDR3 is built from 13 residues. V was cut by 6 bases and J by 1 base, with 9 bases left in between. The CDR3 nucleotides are TGTGCCAGCAGGGACAGACTCCAAGAGACCCAGTACTTC. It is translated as CASRDRLQETQYF.

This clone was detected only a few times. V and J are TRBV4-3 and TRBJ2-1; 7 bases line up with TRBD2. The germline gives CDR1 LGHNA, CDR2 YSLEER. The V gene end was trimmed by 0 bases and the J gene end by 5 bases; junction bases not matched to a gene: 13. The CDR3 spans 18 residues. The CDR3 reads CASSQDMASGGLNNEQFF. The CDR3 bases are TGCGCCAGCAGCCAAGATATGGCTAGCGGAGGCCTAAACAATGAGCAGTTCTTC.

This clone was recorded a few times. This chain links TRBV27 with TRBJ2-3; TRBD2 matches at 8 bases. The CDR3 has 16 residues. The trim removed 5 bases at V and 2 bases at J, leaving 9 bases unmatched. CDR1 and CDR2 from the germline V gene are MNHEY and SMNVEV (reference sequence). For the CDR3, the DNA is TGTGCCAGCAGTCCCTCAGCGGGAGAGAACACAGATACGCAGTATTTT. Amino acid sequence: CASSPSAGENTDTQYF.

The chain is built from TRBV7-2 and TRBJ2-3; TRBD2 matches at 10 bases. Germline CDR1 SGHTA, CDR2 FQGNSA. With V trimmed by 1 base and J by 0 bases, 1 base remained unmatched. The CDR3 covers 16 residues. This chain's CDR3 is CASSLVAGGSTDTQYF. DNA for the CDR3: TGTGCCAGCAGCTTAGTAGCGGGAGGCAGCACAGATACGCAGTATTTT. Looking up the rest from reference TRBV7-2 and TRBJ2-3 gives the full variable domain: GAGVSQSPSNKVTEKGKDVELRCDPISGHTALYWYRQSLGQGLEFLIYFQGNSAPDKSGLPSDRFSAERTGGSVSTLTIQRTQQEDSAVYLCASSLVAGGSTDTQYFGPGTRLTVL.

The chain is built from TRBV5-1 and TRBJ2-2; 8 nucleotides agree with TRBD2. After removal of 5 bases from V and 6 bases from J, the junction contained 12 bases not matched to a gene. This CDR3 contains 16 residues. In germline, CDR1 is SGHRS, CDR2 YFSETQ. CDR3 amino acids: CASRLRTSPPSGELFF. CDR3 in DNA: TGCGCCAGCAGATTAAGGACTAGCCCTCCCTCCGGGGAGCTGTTTTTT.

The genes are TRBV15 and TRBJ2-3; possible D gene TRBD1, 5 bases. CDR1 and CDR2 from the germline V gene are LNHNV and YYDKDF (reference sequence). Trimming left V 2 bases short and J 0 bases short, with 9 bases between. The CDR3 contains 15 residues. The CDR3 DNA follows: TGTGCCACCAGCAGAAGGACATCTAGCACAGATACGCAGTATTTT. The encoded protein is CATSRRTSSTDTQYF.

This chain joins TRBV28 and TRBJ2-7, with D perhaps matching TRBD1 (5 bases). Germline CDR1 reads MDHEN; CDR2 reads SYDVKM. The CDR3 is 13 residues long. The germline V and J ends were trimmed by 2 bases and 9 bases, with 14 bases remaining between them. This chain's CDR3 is CASSLDVGQTQYF. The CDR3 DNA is TGTGCCAGCAGTTTAGATGTGGGGCAGACGCAGTACTTC.

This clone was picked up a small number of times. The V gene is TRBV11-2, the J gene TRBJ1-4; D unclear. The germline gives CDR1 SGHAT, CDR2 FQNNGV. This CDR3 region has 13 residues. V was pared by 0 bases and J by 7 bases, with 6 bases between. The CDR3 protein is CASSLEEGEKLFF. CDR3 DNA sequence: TGTGCCAGCAGCTTAGAGGAGGGTGAAAAACTGTTTTTT.

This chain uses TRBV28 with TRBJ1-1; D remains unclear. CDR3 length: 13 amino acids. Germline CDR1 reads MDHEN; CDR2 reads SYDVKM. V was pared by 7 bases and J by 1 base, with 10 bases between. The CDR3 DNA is TGTGCCAGCACCCTACCGGGGAACACTGAAGCTTTCTTT. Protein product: CASTLPGNTEAFF.

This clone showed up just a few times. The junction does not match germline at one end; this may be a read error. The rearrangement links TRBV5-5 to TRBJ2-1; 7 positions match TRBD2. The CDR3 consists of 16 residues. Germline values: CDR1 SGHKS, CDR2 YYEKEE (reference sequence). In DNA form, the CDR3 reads TGTGCCAGCAGCAGGACCCTAGCGGCCTCCAACAATGAGCAGTTCTTC. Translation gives CASSRTLAASNNEQFF.

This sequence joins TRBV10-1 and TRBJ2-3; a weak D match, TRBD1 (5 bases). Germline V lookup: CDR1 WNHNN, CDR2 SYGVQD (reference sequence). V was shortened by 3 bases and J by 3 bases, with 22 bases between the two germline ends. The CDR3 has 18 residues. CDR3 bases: TGCGCCAGCAGTGACCCATCCTTAGACAGCATGGCGACAGATACGCAGTATTTT. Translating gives CASSDPSLDSMATDTQYF.

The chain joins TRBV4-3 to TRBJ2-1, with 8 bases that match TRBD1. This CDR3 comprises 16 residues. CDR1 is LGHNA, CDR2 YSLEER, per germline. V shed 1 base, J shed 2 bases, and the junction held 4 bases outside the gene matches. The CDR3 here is CASSQAGQGTYNEQFF. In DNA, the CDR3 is TGCGCCAGCAGCCAAGCTGGACAGGGTACCTACAATGAGCAGTTCTTC.